This T cell receptor beta chain derives from a study of cytotoxic CD8 clonotypes in ibrutinib-treated CLL listed by TCRdb under 2021. Broadly, across the study: The cohort was composed of ten to eleven relapsed/refractory and about 15 treatment-naive patients; IGHV unmutated status was identified in under 18 patients. Partial responses were observed in around 25 patients and complete responses in 2; after a median follow-up of 68 months, remission was maintained in around 14 patients and progression was observed in 12. The response samples were drawn at a median of roughly eleven months into treatment, with a range of about 6 to 36 months. An average of 255,043 productive templates and approximately 90,000 productive rearrangements was obtained per sample. Longitudinal samples were obtainable from 26 of the 86 participants in the trial. Cryopreserved peripheral blood mononuclear cells were collected at three points: before therapy, at response, and at either sustained remission or disease progression. Every sample from remission and from progressive disease was obtained while the patients were still on ibrutinib.

Study-wide findings and limitations: Public clonotypes were found to be uncommon and were observed to contract or remain stable during treatment; the increase in clonality was shown to reflect expansion of private clonotypes at ibrutinib response. Sampling times were not matched between patients in sustained remission and patients whose disease was progressing, and lymph node repertoires were not examined. At baseline, clonality was higher than in age-matched healthy donors and showed a strong correlation with circulating CD8+ T-cell counts. Clonality increased at ibrutinib response, stayed stable in sustained remission, and fell back toward baseline at progression.

Each clonotype received, on average, 10x coverage in deep resolution sequencing performed on a MiSeq, where the target depth lay between 1 in 1 million and 1 in 200,000 T cells. The immunoSEQ hsTCRB Kit was used to generate TCR beta libraries. The published analysis was carried out like this. The data were analyzed with ImmunoSEQ Analyzer and ImmunoSEQ Data Assistant, and V, D and J gene assignments followed IMGT definitions. Clonality, which ranges from 0 to 1, was calculated by subtracting the normalized Shannon entropy of productive rearrangement frequencies from one. Public clonotype analysis was restricted to overrepresented clonotypes comprising at least 0.05% of each patient's repertoire. Repertoires from 10 to 15 age-matched healthy donors in immuneACCESS were used as clonality controls. The table was pulled from immuneACCESS by TCRdb, which kept in-frame rearrangements only. Such tables lose some clones; where checked, under half of the loss comes from unresolved V genes, and the rest has no known cause. Clone size and V and J calls were adopted from that table, with D and trimming inferred from the DNA. The sample data list 130,000 or so clones, and approximately 80% of these were observed just once. The biggest ten clones account for approximately 28% of the sample.

The sample's time point label is to be understood as: more than 10 months on ibrutinib. Roughly 2 micrograms of genomic DNA were extracted from cryopreserved PBMCs for TCR beta library preparation. Longitudinal blood samples from CLL patients on ibrutinib monotherapy were analyzed using high-throughput TCR beta sequencing. The patients took part in an open-label, single-center phase 2 trial of ibrutinib monotherapy. Taken from the germline V gene (reference sequence), the CDR1 and CDR2 loops are MNHEY and SMNVEV. Including cysteine and phenylalanine, the CDR3 has 18 amino acids. The retained sequence is limited to the CDR3, 54 bases, with the frame set at the first base. V is shortened by 2 bases, J by 0 bases, and the region joining them spans 14 bases. Turning to this clone: The antigen it recognizes is unknown. Qualities for individual bases were not recorded, and no much larger clone is one base off.

The sequence links TRBV27 to TRBJ2-6, with the D segment identity uncertain. Sequences were derived from PBMCs, sampled after 12 months of ibrutinib treatment. The sequence derives from a human donor with chronic lymphocytic leukemia. The bases read TGTGCCAGCAGTTTACGGCAGGTTACCCTCTCTGGGGCCAACGTCCTGACTTTC. The translation is CASSLRQVTLSGANVLTF.